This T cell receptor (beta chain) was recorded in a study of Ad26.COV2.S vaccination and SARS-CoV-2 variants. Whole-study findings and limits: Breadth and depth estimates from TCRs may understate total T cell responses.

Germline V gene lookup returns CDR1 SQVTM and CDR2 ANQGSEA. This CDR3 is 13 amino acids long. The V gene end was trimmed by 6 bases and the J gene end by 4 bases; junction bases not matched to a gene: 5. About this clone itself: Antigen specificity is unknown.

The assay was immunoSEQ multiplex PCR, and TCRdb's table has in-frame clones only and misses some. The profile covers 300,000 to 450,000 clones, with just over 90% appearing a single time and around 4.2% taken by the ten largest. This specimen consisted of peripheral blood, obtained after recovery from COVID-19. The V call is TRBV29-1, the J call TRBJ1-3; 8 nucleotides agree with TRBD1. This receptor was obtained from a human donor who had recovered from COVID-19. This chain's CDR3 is CSVSTGVGNTIYF. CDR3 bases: TGCAGCGTGTCGACAGGGGTCGGAAACACCATATATTTT.